This TCR beta chain is drawn from a study of blood T cell repertoires in COVID-19. Produced via immunoSEQ multiplex PCR; TCRdb's table is partial and in-frame only. The top ten clones hold roughly 2.7% of a sample with around 230,000 clones, around 90% of them seen once. The germline V gene encodes CDR1 LNHDA and CDR2 SQIVND (reference sequence). The CDR3 has 16 residues. Trimming took 1 base from V and 6 from J; bases not matched to a gene: 9. V is TRBV19 and J is TRBJ1-2; TRBD1 matches at 9 bases. Specimen: PBMCs or T cells enriched from blood (not recorded which). The TCR originated in a woman aged 25 to 45 who had recovered from COVID-19. As DNA, the CDR3 is TGTGCCAGTAGTATAGCCTTCCGGGACAGGGAGCATGGCTACACCTTC. Residues: CASSIAFRDREHGYTF.